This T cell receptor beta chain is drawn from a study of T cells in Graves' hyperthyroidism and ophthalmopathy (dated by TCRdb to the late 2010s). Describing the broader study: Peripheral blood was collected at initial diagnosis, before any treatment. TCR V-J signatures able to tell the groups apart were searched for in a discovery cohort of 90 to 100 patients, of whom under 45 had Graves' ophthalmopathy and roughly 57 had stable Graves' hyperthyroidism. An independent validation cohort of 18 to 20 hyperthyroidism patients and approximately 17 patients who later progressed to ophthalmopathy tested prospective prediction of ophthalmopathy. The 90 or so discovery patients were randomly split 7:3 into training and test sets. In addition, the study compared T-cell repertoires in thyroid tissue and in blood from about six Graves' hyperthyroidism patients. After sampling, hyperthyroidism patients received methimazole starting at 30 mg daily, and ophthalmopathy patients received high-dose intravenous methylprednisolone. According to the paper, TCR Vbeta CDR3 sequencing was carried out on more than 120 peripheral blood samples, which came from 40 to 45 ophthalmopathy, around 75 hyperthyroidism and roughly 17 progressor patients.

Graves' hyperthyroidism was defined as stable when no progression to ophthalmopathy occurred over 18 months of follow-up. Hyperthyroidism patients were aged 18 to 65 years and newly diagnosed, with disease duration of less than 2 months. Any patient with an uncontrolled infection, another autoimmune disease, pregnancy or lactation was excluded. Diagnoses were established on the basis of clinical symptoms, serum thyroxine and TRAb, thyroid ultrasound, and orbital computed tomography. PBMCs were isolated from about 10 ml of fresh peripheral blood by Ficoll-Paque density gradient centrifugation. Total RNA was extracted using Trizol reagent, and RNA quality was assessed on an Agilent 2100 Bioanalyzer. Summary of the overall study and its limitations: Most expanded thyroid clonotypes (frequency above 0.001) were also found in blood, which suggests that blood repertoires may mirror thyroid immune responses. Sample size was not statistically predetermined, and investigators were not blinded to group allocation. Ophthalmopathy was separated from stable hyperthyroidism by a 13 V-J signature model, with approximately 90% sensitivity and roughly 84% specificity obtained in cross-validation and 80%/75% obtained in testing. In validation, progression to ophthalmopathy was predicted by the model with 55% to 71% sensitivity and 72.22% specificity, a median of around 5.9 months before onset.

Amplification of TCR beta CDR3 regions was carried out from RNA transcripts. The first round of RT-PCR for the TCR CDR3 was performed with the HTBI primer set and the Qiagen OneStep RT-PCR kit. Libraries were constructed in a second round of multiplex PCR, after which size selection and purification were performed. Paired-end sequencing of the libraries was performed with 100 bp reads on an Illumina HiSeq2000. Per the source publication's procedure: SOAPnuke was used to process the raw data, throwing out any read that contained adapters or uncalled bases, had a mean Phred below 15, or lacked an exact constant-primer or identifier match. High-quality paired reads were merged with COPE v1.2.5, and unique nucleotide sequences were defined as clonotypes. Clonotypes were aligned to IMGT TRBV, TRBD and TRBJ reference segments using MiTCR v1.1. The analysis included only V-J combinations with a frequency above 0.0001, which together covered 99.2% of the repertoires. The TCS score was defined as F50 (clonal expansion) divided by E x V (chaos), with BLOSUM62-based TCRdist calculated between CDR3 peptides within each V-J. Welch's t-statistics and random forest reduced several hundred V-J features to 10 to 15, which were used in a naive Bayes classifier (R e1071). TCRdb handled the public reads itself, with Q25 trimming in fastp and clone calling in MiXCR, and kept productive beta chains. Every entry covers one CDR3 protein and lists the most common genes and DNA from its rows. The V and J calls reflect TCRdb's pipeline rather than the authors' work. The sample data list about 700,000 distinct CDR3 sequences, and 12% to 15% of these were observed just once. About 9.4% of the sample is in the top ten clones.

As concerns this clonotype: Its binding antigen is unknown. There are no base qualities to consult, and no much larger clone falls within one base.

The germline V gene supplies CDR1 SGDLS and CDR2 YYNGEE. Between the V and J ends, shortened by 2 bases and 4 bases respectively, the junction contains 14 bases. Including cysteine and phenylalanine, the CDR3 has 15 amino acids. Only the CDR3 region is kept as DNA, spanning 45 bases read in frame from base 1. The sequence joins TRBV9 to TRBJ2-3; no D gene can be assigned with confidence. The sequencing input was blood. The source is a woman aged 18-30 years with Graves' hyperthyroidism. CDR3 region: CASSVLGNRPDTQYF. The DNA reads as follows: TGTGCCAGCAGCGTTCTGGGGAATCGGCCAGATACGCAGTATTTT.